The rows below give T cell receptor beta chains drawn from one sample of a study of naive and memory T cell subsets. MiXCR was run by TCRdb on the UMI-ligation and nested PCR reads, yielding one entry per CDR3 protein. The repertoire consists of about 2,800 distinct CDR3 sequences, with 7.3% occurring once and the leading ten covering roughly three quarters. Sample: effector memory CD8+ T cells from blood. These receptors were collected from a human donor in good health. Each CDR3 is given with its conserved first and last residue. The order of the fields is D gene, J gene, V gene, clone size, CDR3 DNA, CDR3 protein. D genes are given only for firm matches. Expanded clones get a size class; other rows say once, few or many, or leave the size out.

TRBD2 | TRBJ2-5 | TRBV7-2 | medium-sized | TGTGCCAGCAGCTTACCGTTTAGCGGGACGCATCAGTACTTC | CASSLPFSGTHQYF
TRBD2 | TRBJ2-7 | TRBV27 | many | TGTGCCAGCAGTTTATTTCGCGGGAGTAGGTACGAGCAGTACTTC | CASSLFRGSRYEQYF
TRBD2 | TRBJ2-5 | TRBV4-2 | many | TGTGCCAGCAGCCAACAAACTAGCGGGCAAGGGGGAGAGACCCAGTACTTC | CASSQQTSGQGGETQYF
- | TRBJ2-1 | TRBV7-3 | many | TGTGCCAGCAGCCCAAAACCGAGGGGGGACTACAATGAGCAGTTCTTC | CASSPKPRGDYNEQFF
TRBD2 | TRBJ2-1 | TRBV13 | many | TGTGCCAGCAGCTCGCGGACTAGCGCGATCAATGAGCAGTTCTTC | CASSSRTSAINEQFF
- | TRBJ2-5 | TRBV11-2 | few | TGTGCCAGCAGCTTATCTTTCTCGTTGTGGGGACAAGACATCGCGGAGACCCAGTACTTC | CASSLSFSLWGQDIAETQYF
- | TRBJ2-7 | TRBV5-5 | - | TGTGCCAGCAGCTGGTCTGGCGAGCAGTACTTC | CASSWSGEQYF
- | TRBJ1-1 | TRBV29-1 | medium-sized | TGCAGCGTTGTGAAGGGATCCACTGAAGCTTTCTTT | CSVVKGSTEAFF
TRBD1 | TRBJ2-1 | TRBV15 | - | TGTGCCACAGCTACAGGACAGGCGAGTGATGAGCAGTTCTTC | CATATGQASDEQFF
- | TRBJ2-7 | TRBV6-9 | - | TGTGCCAGCAGTTTTTGCAGGGGTTACGAGCAGTACTTC | CASSFCRGYEQYF
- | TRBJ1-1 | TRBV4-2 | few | TGTGCCAGCAGCCGTCTATCGGGTTTTTTGAGTGTTGACAGAAAGGTGAACACTGAAGCTTTCTTT | CASSRLSGFLSVDRKVNTEAFF
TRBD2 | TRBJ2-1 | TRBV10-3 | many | TGTGCCATCAGTGAGTCGATGGCGGGAGAGTACAATGAGCAGTTCTTC | CAISESMAGEYNEQFF
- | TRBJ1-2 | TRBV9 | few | TGTGCCAGCAGCGTCCCCCTGACGGGGTTGGGCGGACAAACTAACTATGGCTACACCTTC | CASSVPLTGLGGQTNYGYTF
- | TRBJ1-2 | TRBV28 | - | TGTGCCAGCAGTTTTTCCGGGGACTATGGCTACACCTTC | CASSFSGDYGYTF
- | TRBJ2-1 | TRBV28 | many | TGTGCCAGCAGTCGCCGGGAGACCGCCTACAATGAGCAGTTCTTC | CASSRRETAYNEQFF
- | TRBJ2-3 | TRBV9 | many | TGTGCCAGCAGCTCGAGCTCAGCTTCAGATACGCAGTATTTT | CASSSSSASDTQYF
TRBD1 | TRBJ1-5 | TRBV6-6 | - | TGTGCCAGCAGTTACACCCAAACAGGGGTAGGCAATCAGCCCCAGCATTTT | CASSYTQTGVGNQPQHF
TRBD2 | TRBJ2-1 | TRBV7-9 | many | TGTGCCAGCAGCTTAATTGGGACTAGCGACAAGAGGGAGCAGTTCTTC | CASSLIGTSDKREQFF
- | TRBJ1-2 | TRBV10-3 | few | TGTGCCGCTCAAGGCGCGGGGTACTATGGCTACACCTTC | CAAQGAGYYGYTF
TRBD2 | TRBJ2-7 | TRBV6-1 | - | TGTGCCAGCAGTGATTTACCGGGGGGGGGTCGGGGAAACGAGCAGTACTTC | CASSDLPGGGRGNEQYF
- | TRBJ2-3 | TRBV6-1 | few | TGTGCCAGCAGTGCTGGTTATACAGATACGCAGTATTTT | CASSAGYTDTQYF
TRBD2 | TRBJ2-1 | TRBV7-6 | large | TGTGCCAGCAGCTTAGAGTCTAGCGGGTCCGATGAGCAGTTCTTC | CASSLESSGSDEQFF
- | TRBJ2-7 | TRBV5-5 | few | TGTGCCAGCAGCTTGAGCGGGACACTATCCTACGAGCAGTACTTC | CASSLSGTLSYEQYF
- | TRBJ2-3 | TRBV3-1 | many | TGTGCCAGCAGCCAAGATCTGGGTCCAGATACGCAGTATTTT | CASSQDLGPDTQYF
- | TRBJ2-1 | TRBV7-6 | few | TGTGCCAGCAGCCTAGGGCAAATCCGGGACAATGAGCAGTTCTTC | CASSLGQIRDNEQFF
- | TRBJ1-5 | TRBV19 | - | TGTGCCAGTAGTATGGCATATAGCAATCAGCCCCAGCATTTT | CASSMAYSNQPQHF
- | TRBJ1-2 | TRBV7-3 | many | TGTGCCAGCAGCCAGACCGCCAACTATGGCTACACCTTC | CASSQTANYGYTF
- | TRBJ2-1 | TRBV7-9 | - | TGTGCCAGCAGCTTAGGAACAGGGATCAATGAGCAGTTCTTC | CASSLGTGINEQFF
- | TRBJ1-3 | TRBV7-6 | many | TGTGCCAGCAGCTTAGCGATGACAGGACCTTCTGGAAACACCATATATTTT | CASSLAMTGPSGNTIYF
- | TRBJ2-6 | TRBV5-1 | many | TGCGCCAGTAACTCTGGGGCCAACGTCCTGACTTTC | CASNSGANVLTF
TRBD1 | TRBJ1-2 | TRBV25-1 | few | TGTGCCAGCAGTGAAGGAAACAGGGGAGGCTACACCTTC | CASSEGNRGGYTF